This note documents a single TCR beta chain sequence. Its antigen remains unknown. These data are taken from a study of shared clonotypes between healthy human individuals. Study-wide findings and caveats: Naive subsets, compared against memory subsets, generally had larger estimated richness values.

Naive CD8 populations comprised CD45RO-negative cells positively selected for CCR7, excluding terminally differentiated effector memory CD45RA+ cells. 150 to 250 ng DNA, 30,000 to 35,000 T cell genomes, went into each sorted-subset replicate PCR. Per the study methods: With immunoSEQ giving junction-only sequences and no quality scores, filtering differed. Sequencing was performed with immunoSEQ multiplex PCR; in TCRdb, only in-frame clones are kept and a portion is missing. D and trimming were read from the DNA, whereas the V and J calls and clone size are those reported in that table. The sample includes about 1.9 million clones, over 85% of them seen just once. From germline, CDR1 is MNHEY and CDR2 SMNVEV (reference sequence). The CDR3 is 18 amino acids. V shed 2 bases, J shed 6 bases, and the junction held 9 bases outside the gene matches.

The sequencing sample was made of naive CD8+ T cells from PBMCs. This chain joins TRBV27 and TRBJ2-1; 14 nucleotides agree with TRBD2. The clonotype was recovered from a man between 18 and 35 years old in good health. Some clones in this sample may be carry-over from other donors' samples. For the CDR3, the DNA is TGTGCCAGCAGTTTACGACTAGCGGGAGGGAAGAGCGGCAATGAGCAGTTCTTC. It yields the protein CASSLRLAGGKSGNEQFF.